These 24 T cell receptor beta chains originate from one sample sequenced in a study of cytomegalovirus exposure and HLA in healthy donors. A multiplex PCR was run with 60 Vbeta primers and 13 Jbeta primers. The table came from immunoSEQ multiplex PCR; TCRdb's copy has only in-frame clones and leaves some out. This table has around 270,000 clones, over 70% appearing once. Sequencing input: PBMCs. The receptors originated from a girl aged 2 to 9 in good health and CMV-seronegative.

The chain couples TRBV14 to TRBJ2-1; D is perhaps TRBD2 (6 bases). This CDR3 region has 15 residues. Germline assignment: CDR1 SGHDN and CDR2 FVKESK. Trimming took 2 bases from V and 1 from J, leaving 9 bases between them. The CDR3 DNA sequence: TGTGCCAGCAGCCAACCCGGGAGTTCCTACAATGAGCAGTTCTTC. It specifies CASSQPGSSYNEQFF.

J is TRBJ2-3 and V is TRBV11-2, with 7 positions matching TRBD2. Unmatched junction bases numbered 3, after V lost 3 bases and J lost 0 bases. Germline-derived CDR1 and CDR2 are SGHAT and FQNNGV. This CDR3 region has 15 residues. CDR3 in amino acids: CASSFFSGSTDTQYF. The CDR3 bases are TGTGCCAGCAGCTTTTTTAGCGGGAGCACAGATACGCAGTATTTT.

This chain joins TRBV7-8 and TRBJ2-1; D is possibly TRBD1 (6 bases). Germline V CDR1 and CDR2: SGHVS, FQNEAQ. This CDR3 contains 19 residues. Deletions cut 5 bases from V and 2 bases from J, with 25 bases between. Here the CDR3 reads CASSPLFLQGLFPYNEQFF. The CDR3 DNA follows: TGTGCCAGCAGCCCCCTATTTTTACAGGGCTTGTTTCCCTACAATGAGCAGTTCTTC.

V usage is TRBV28 and J usage is TRBJ1-1, with 7 bases aligning to TRBD1. Unmatched junction bases numbered 5, after V lost 1 base and J lost 6 bases. The CDR3 runs 14 residues. Germline CDR1 MDHEN, CDR2 SYDVKM. The CDR3 is CASSLFVGTAEAFF. For the CDR3, the DNA is TGTGCCAGCAGTTTATTCGTAGGGACAGCTGAAGCTTTCTTT. Full variable domain (missing parts from reference TRBV28 and TRBJ1-1): DVKVTQSSRYLVKRTGEKVFLECVQDMDHENMFWYRQDPGLGLRLIYFSYDVKMKEKGDIPEGYSVSREKKERFSLILESASTNQTSMYLCASSLFVGTAEAFFGQGTRLTVV.

In its sample, this clone was seen a few times. The chain has TRBV11-2 and TRBJ1-4; possibly TRBD1 for D (6 bases). CDR3 size: 19 residues. V gave up 6 bases and J gave up 8 bases, with 31 bases separating them. CDR1 and CDR2 (germline): SGHAT, FQNNGV. For the CDR3, the DNA is TGTGCCAGCAGTGCGAAGGGCGGACGATTCTCGACAGGAAAGGAAAAACTGTTTTTT. This sequence encodes CASSAKGGRFSTGKEKLFF.

This clone was seen a few times. The chain links TRBV30 to TRBJ2-2, with TRBD2 matching over 15 bases. The ends lost 3 bases at V and 1 base at J; junction bases unmatched: 9. The CDR3 runs 19 residues. Germline CDR1 and CDR2: GTSNPN and SVGIG (reference sequence). The CDR3 DNA sequence: TGTGCCTGGAGCCGTTCCCCGGGACTAGCGGGAGGGAACACCGGGGAGCTGTTTTTT. Its protein product is CAWSRSPGLAGGNTGELFF. Complete variable domain (other parts from reference TRBV30 and TRBJ2-2): SQTIHQWPATLVQPVGSPLSLECTVEGTSNPNLYWYRQAAGRGLQLLFYSVGIGQISSEVPQNLSASRPQDRQFILSSKKLLLSDSGFYLCAWSRSPGLAGGNTGELFFGEGSRLTVL.

The V gene is TRBV28, the J gene TRBJ2-7; tentatively, D is TRBD1 (6 bases). V gave up 7 bases and J gave up 7 bases, with 14 bases separating them. Germline V gene sequence: CDR1 MDHEN, CDR2 SYDVKM. The CDR3 sequence is 12 residues long. The CDR3 loop is CASNLIGTEQYF. The CDR3 DNA is TGTGCCAGCAATCTCATAGGGACAGAGCAGTACTTC.

The chain uses TRBV6-5 and TRBJ1-1, with 7 nucleotides matching TRBD1. This CDR3 has 14 residues. J lost 4 bases, V lost 4 bases, and 6 bases had no gene match. Germline V gene data show CDR1 as MNHEY and CDR2 as SVGAGI. CDR3 coding DNA: TGTGCCAGCAGTTCTGTGGGACAGCTCACTGAAGCTTTCTTT. It specifies CASSSVGQLTEAFF.

DNA of the CDR3: TGTGCCAGCAGCATTAGCGGGAGGATCGGGGAGCTGTTTTTT. Amino acid sequence: CASSISGRIGELFF. V and J are TRBV11-2 and TRBJ2-2; 10 positions match TRBD2. Germline CDR1 and CDR2: SGHAT and FQNNGV. The CDR3 is 14 residues long. Losses at the gene ends were 5 bases for V and 7 bases for J; bases not matched to a gene: 4.

This sequence joins TRBV4-1 and TRBJ1-5; 10 bases align to TRBD1. Trimming took 4 bases from V and 4 from J; bases not matched to a gene: 4. The CDR3 length is 15 residues. Germline-derived CDR1 and CDR2 are MGHRA and YSYEKL. The CDR3 DNA is TGCGCCAGCAGCCCCCGACAGGGGGCGAATCAGCCCCAGCATTTT. Protein product: CASSPRQGANQPQHF.

This chain links TRBV4-1 with TRBJ2-3, with TRBD2 identical over 10 bases. The CDR3 runs to 18 residues. V gave up 0 bases and J gave up 4 bases; unmatched junction bases: 10. Germline loops: CDR1 MGHRA, CDR2 YSYEKL. The CDR3 DNA reads TGCGCCAGCAGCCAAGATCCCACTCTAGCGGGGGCCCCAGATACGCAGTATTTT. It encodes CASSQDPTLAGAPDTQYF.

The chain uses TRBV27 and TRBJ1-4; possibly TRBD1 for D (5 bases). The germline gives CDR1 MNHEY, CDR2 SMNVEV (reference sequence). The CDR3 totals 17 residues. V lost 5 bases to trimming and J lost 8 bases, with 24 bases between them. CDR3 sequence (DNA): TGTGCCAGCAGTCTCCGCCTCTCTCGGGGGATGAGGGAAAAACTGTTTTTT. Amino acid sequence: CASSLRLSRGMREKLFF.

Concerning this clone: One end of the junction is discordant with germline, which a read error may explain. The chain combines TRBV4-1 with TRBJ2-7; 9 positions match TRBD2. The CDR3 sequence is 18 residues long. Germline lookup yields CDR1 MGHRA and CDR2 YSYEKL. The CDR3: CASSQAPGGSGRSYEQYF. DNA of the CDR3: TGCGCCAGCAGTCAAGCCCCGGGGGGTAGCGGGAGAAGCTACGAGCAGTACTTC.

V and J are TRBV9 and TRBJ2-5; D unclear. The CDR3 extends over 13 amino acids. V was trimmed by 0 bases and J by 6 bases, leaving 9 bases between them. Germline CDR1 reads SGDLS; CDR2 reads YYNGEE. CDR3 amino acids: CASSVGALQTQYF. The CDR3 DNA follows: TGTGCCAGCAGCGTAGGAGCCCTACAGACCCAGTACTTC.

This chain joins TRBV6-6 and TRBJ2-3; 9 bases map to TRBD1. Germline V gene sequence: CDR1 MNHNY, CDR2 SVGAGI (reference sequence). The CDR3 has 16 amino acids. The junction had 5 bases not matched to a gene; V was cut back by 2 bases and J by 2 bases. CDR3 sequence reads: CASSYHRDRATDTQYF. In DNA form, the CDR3 reads TGTGCCAGCAGTTACCACCGGGACAGGGCCACAGATACGCAGTATTTT.

The V call is TRBV28, the J call TRBJ1-1; possibly TRBD1 for D (5 bases). The CDR3 runs 14 residues. Looked up from germline, CDR1 is MDHEN and CDR2 is SYDVKM. Trimming removed 6 bases from V and 3 bases from J, with 14 bases in between. The CDR3, as DNA: TGTGCCAGCAGATTAACCATACAGGACACTGAAGCTTTCTTT. Translated, it gives CASRLTIQDTEAFF.

V gene TRBV28 combines with J gene TRBJ2-1; 9 bases agree with TRBD1. V was clipped by 6 bases and J by 7 bases; unmatched bases: 4. The CDR3 spans 13 residues. CDR1 MDHEN and CDR2 SYDVKM come from the germline V gene. CDR3 nucleotide sequence: TGTGCCAGCAGGTGGACAGGGGTGAATGAGCAGTTCTTC. This codes for CASRWTGVNEQFF.

The V and J genes are TRBV21-1 and TRBJ2-1; the table's D call of TRBD1 was not tested on the DNA. TRBV21-1 counts as a pseudogene. The CDR3 extends over 17 amino acids. Here the CDR3 DNA reads TGTGCCAGCAGCAAAGAGGATGGACAGGGGGACCGGTTTGAGCAGTTCTTC. Translated, it gives CASSKEDGQGDRFEQFF.

This clone was detected a few times. V and J are TRBV27 and TRBJ1-5; D is possibly TRBD1 (5 bases). The germline V gene encodes CDR1 MNHEY and CDR2 SMNVEV (reference sequence). Trimming took 2 bases from V and 5 from J, leaving 13 bases between them. There are 15 residues in the CDR3. The CDR3 spells CASSLLGAGDQPQHF. The CDR3 DNA reads TGTGCCAGCAGTTTACTAGGGGCTGGGGATCAGCCCCAGCATTTT.

V and J are TRBV7-9 and TRBJ1-1; 7 bases agree with TRBD1. This CDR3 region has 14 residues. Trimming took 1 base from V and 3 from J; bases not matched to a gene: 2. Germline CDR1 and CDR2: SEHNR and FQNEAQ (reference sequence). This CDR3 reads CASSLEGQYTEAFF. The CDR3 DNA reads as TGTGCCAGCAGCTTAGAGGGACAGTACACTGAAGCTTTCTTT.

V and J are TRBV19 and TRBJ1-1; D may be TRBD1 (6 bases). This CDR3 region has 14 residues. Germline V CDR1 and CDR2: LNHDA, SQIVND (reference sequence). The V and J ends lost 10 bases and 4 bases respectively, with 19 bases between them. This chain's CDR3 is CATSLIQGFTEAFF. For the CDR3, the DNA is TGTGCCACCTCTTTGATACAGGGTTTCACTGAAGCTTTCTTT.

The chain couples TRBV28 to TRBJ2-2; D perhaps matches TRBD1 (6 bases). The CDR3 sequence is 15 residues long. V lost 4 bases to trimming and J lost 5 bases, with 14 bases between them. Germline-derived CDR1 and CDR2 are MDHEN and SYDVKM. The chain's CDR3 is CASSSGHSPTGELFF. As DNA, the CDR3 is TGTGCCAGCAGTTCGGGACACAGTCCGACCGGGGAGCTGTTTTTT. Looking up the rest from reference TRBV28 and TRBJ2-2 gives the full variable domain: DVKVTQSSRYLVKRTGEKVFLECVQDMDHENMFWYRQDPGLGLRLIYFSYDVKMKEKGDIPEGYSVSREKKERFSLILESASTNQTSMYLCASSSGHSPTGELFFGEGSRLTVL.

V and J are TRBV6-5 and TRBJ2-7; 9 bases line up with TRBD1. V shed 2 bases, J shed 7 bases, and the junction held 9 bases outside the gene matches. This CDR3 contains 15 residues. Germline V gene data show CDR1 as MNHEY and CDR2 as SVGAGI. CDR3 sequence (DNA): TGTGCCAGCAGTTACGTTGCGGGACAGGGTCGAGAGCAGTACTTC. Translated, it gives CASSYVAGQGREQYF.

The V and J genes are TRBV2 and TRBJ2-5; 11 positions match TRBD1. The V gene's germline CDR1 is SNHLY and CDR2 FYNNEI. CDR3 length equals 18 residues. V trimming: 4 bases; J trimming: 0 bases; junction bases outside the gene matches: 10. The CDR3 DNA reads as TGTGCCAGCAGTGCCCCAACCGGACAGGGGGCGTACCAAGAGACCCAGTACTTC. Translating it yields CASSAPTGQGAYQETQYF.